Shown below are 18 T cell receptor beta chains from a single sample sequenced in a study of blood T cell repertoires in COVID-19. Using immunoSEQ multiplex PCR, the repertoire was profiled, and TCRdb retains in-frame clones only, with some absent. The repertoire includes 350,000 to 450,000 clones, around 91% of them detected once, and about 1.1% sits in the top ten. Material for sequencing was PBMCs or T cells enriched from blood (not recorded which). Source of these receptors: a young man who had recovered from COVID-19.

The DNA for the CDR3 is TGTGCCAGCTCAGGCCCTTTGGAGACCCAGTACTTC. It encodes CASSGPLETQYF. This rearrangement joins TRBV6-5 to TRBJ2-5; D is unresolved. Trimming took off 8 bases at V and 5 bases at J, with 12 bases between the two ends. Per the germline V gene, CDR1 is MNHEY and CDR2 is SVGAGI. The CDR3 is made up of 12 amino acids.

This chain uses TRBV5-1 with TRBJ2-2, with 11 nucleotides matching TRBD2. V lost 4 bases and J lost 7; bases outside the gene matches: 9. The germline V gene has CDR1 SGHRS and CDR2 YFSETQ. The CDR3 has 16 amino acids. Written as DNA, the CDR3 is TGCGCCAGCAGCAGTACTAGCGGGAGAATGGGCGGGGAGCTGTTTTTT. Translating gives CASSSTSGRMGGELFF.

The genes are TRBV4-1 and TRBJ2-7; 7 nucleotides line up with TRBD2. Trimming at V came to 0 bases and at J to 2 bases, leaving 4 bases not matched to a gene. Germline values: CDR1 MGHRA, CDR2 YSYEKL. The CDR3 runs 15 residues. The CDR3 is CASSQEERETYEQYF. DNA of the CDR3: TGCGCCAGCAGCCAAGAGGAGCGGGAAACCTACGAGCAGTACTTC.

The rearrangement links TRBV3-1 (or the pseudogene TRBV3-2) to TRBJ2-7; the D is unclear. This CDR3 spans 15 amino acids. Germline-derived CDR1 and CDR2 are LGHDT and YNNKEL (reference sequence). V shed 0 bases and J shed 2 bases, with 11 bases lying between them. The CDR3 here is CASSQDKSSPYEQYF. The DNA for the CDR3 is TGTGCCAGCAGCCAAGATAAAAGTAGTCCCTACGAGCAGTACTTC.

The V and J genes are TRBV10-2 and TRBJ2-7, with TRBD2 matching 9 bases. The CDR3 has 13 residues. Per germline, CDR1 WSHSY and CDR2 SAAADI. With 3 bases clipped from V and 7 bases from J, the junction kept 4 bases outside the gene matches. The CDR3 DNA reads as TGCGCCAGCAGTGATCCTAGCGGGGTTGAGCAGTACTTC. Translating gives CASSDPSGVEQYF.

The V gene is TRBV18, the J gene TRBJ2-5; possibly TRBD1 for D (6 bases). This CDR3 has 15 residues. V lost 6 bases, J lost 1 base, and 15 bases lay in between. Germline V gives CDR1 KGHSH, CDR2 LQKENI. CDR3 in amino acids: CASSHTDSVQETQYF. The CDR3 nucleotides are TGTGCCAGCTCTCATACGGACAGCGTCCAAGAGACCCAGTACTTC.

The genes are TRBV6-5 and TRBJ2-1; 9 bases are a match to TRBD2. This CDR3 is 14 amino acids long. Trimming took 6 bases from V and 9 from J; bases not matched to a gene: 9. Germline V gives CDR1 MNHEY, CDR2 SVGAGI. The CDR3 DNA sequence: TGTGCCAGCAGCCCCGTAAGCGGGAGGACTGAGCAGTTCTTC. It specifies CASSPVSGRTEQFF.

This chain links TRBV7-8 with TRBJ1-6, with D possibly matching TRBD1 (6 bases). Germline CDR1 is SGHVS and CDR2 is FQNEAQ. V was cut by 3 bases and J by 1 base, with 7 bases left in between. The CDR3 is made up of 15 amino acids. The CDR3 nucleotides are TGTGCCAGCAGCTTCCAGGGGTCCTATAATTCACCCCTCCACTTT. It yields the protein CASSFQGSYNSPLHF. Complete variable domain (other parts from reference TRBV7-8 and TRBJ1-6): GAGVSQSPRYKVAKRGQDVALRCDPISGHVSLFWYQQALGQGPEFLTYFQNEAQLDKSGLPSDRFFAERPEGSVSTLKIQRTQQEDSAVYLCASSFQGSYNSPLHFGNGTRLTVT.

The J gene is TRBJ1-1, the V gene TRBV6-1; TRBD1 aligns across 7 bases. The CDR3 totals 15 residues. Germline V gene sequence: CDR1 MNHNS, CDR2 SASEGT. The V gene end was trimmed by 0 bases and the J gene end by 1 base; junction bases not matched to a gene: 2. The CDR3 is CASSEAWTGNTEAFF. The CDR3, as DNA: TGTGCCAGCAGTGAAGCGTGGACAGGGAACACTGAAGCTTTCTTT.

The CDR3 loop reads CASSRTPPGLVGVSGANVLTF. CDR3 coding DNA: TGTGCCAGTAGTAGAACTCCGCCAGGACTAGTTGGAGTTTCTGGGGCCAACGTCCTGACTTTC. The J gene is TRBJ2-6, the V gene TRBV19, with TRBD2 matching over 7 bases. This CDR3 spans 21 amino acids. Germline V gene lookup returns CDR1 LNHDA and CDR2 SQIVND (reference sequence). With V trimmed by 4 bases and J by 1 base, 19 bases remained unmatched.

This chain's CDR3 is CASSCLARRNQPQHF. The DNA of the CDR3 is TGTGCCAGCAGTTGTTTGGCACGCCGCAATCAGCCCCAGCATTTT. V is TRBV6-4 and J is TRBJ1-5, with D hard to call. This CDR3 has 15 amino acids. Germline V CDR1 and CDR2: MRHNA, SNTAGT. V was pared by 5 bases and J by 2 bases, with 13 bases between.

This chain joins TRBV2 and TRBJ2-1, with 9 bases identical to TRBD2. Germline V CDR1 and CDR2: SNHLY, FYNNEI. V dropped 8 bases and J dropped 5; count of bases not matched to a gene: 7. CDR3 length: 14 residues. CDR3 sequence reads: CASGGLAKNNEQFF. CDR3 nucleotide sequence: TGTGCCAGCGGTGGACTAGCGAAAAACAATGAGCAGTTCTTC.

The chain recombines TRBV5-1 with TRBJ1-6; 8 positions agree with TRBD1. Germline V gene lookup returns CDR1 SGHRS and CDR2 YFSETQ. There are 13 residues in the CDR3. Trimming at V came to 0 bases and at J to 14 bases, leaving 4 bases not matched to a gene. Written as DNA, the CDR3 is TGCGCCAGCAGCTTGGGACAGGGGCGATCCCTCCACTTT. Its translation is CASSLGQGRSLHF.

The chain is built from TRBV28 and TRBJ1-1, with 9 bases aligning to TRBD1. The CDR3 runs to 15 residues. Germline CDR1 reads MDHEN; CDR2 reads SYDVKM. After removal of 2 bases from V and 4 bases from J, the junction contained 5 bases not matched to a gene. The chain's CDR3 is CASSLTGTGSTEAFF. The CDR3 DNA reads as TGTGCCAGCAGTTTAACGGGGACAGGGTCCACTGAAGCTTTCTTT.

The CDR3 sequence: CASSIDRGDQPQHF. Written as DNA, the CDR3 is TGTGCCAGTAGTATAGATCGGGGAGATCAGCCCCAGCATTTT. The rearrangement links TRBV19 to TRBJ1-5; D is unresolved. V lost 0 bases and J 5 bases, leaving 8 bases between the germline ends. Germline V lookup: CDR1 LNHDA, CDR2 SQIVND (reference sequence). This CDR3 region has 14 residues.

The genes are TRBV5-1 and TRBJ1-2, with D maybe TRBD1 (5 bases). Trimming removed 0 bases from V and 8 bases from J, with 14 bases in between. CDR3 length: 14 amino acids. Germline values: CDR1 SGHRS, CDR2 YFSETQ. This chain's CDR3 is CASSLEGRDWGYTF. CDR3 nucleotide sequence: TGCGCCAGCAGCTTGGAGGGGAGGGACTGGGGCTACACCTTC.

The rearrangement uses TRBV9 and TRBJ2-7; 11 bases are a match to TRBD1. V was pared by 4 bases and J by 2 bases, with 5 bases of the junction left unmatched. CDR3 length equals 15 residues. The germline V gene encodes CDR1 SGDLS and CDR2 YYNGEE. CDR3 sequence (DNA): TGTGCCAGCAGCAGGGGACAGGGGGTCGCCTACGAGCAGTACTTC. Amino acid sequence: CASSRGQGVAYEQYF.

The gene calls are TRBV5-1 and TRBJ2-7; maybe TRBD1 (6 bases). This CDR3 region has 15 residues. Trimming stripped 0 bases from V and 4 bases from J, with 14 bases between. CDR1 is SGHRS and CDR2 is YFSETQ in the germline V gene. Here the CDR3 DNA reads TGCGCCAGCAGCTTGGGACAGGAGCAAGTTTACGAGCAGTACTTC. This sequence encodes CASSLGQEQVYEQYF.